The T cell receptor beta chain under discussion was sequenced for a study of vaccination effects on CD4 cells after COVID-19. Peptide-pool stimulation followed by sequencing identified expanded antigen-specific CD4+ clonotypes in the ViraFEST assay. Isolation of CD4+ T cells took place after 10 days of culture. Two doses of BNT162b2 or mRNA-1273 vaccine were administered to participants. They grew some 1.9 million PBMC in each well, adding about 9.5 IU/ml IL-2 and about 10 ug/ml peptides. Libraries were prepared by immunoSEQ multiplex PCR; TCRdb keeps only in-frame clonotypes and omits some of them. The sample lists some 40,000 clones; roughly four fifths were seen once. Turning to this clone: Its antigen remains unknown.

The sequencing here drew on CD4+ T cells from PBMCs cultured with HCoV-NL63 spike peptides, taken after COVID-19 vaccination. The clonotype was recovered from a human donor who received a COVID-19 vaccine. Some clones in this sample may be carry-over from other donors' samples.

CDR3 sequence (DNA): TGCGCCAGCAGCTTGTCTAGGACTAGCGGTCAAGAGACCCAGTACTTC. As protein: CASSLSRTSGQETQYF. This chain joins TRBV5-1 and TRBJ2-5; 10 bases match TRBD2. Germline-derived CDR1 and CDR2 are SGHRS and YFSETQ. Trimming removed 1 base from V and 2 bases from J; junction bases left unmatched: 5. The CDR3 has 16 residues.